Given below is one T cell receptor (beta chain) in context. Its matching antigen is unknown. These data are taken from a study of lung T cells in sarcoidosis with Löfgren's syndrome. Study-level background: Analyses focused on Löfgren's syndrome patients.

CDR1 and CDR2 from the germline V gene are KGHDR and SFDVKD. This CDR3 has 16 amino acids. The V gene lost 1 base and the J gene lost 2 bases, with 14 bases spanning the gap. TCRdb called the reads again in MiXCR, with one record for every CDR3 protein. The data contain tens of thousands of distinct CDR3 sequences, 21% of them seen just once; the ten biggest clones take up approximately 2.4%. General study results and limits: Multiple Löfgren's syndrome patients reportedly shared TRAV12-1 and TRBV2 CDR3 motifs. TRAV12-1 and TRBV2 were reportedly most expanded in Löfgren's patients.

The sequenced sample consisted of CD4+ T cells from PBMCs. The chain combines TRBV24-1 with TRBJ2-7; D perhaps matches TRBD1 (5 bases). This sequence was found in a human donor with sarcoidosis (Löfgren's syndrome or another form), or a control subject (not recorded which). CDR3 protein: CATSDFLGDKAYEQYF. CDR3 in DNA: TGTGCCACCAGTGATTTTTTAGGGGATAAGGCCTACGAGCAGTACTTC.